This T cell receptor beta chain was sequenced during a study of blood T cell repertoires in COVID-19 (dated by TCRdb to 2019 to 2021). About the investigation overall: Samples covering the acute and convalescent phases of COVID-19 were provided by collaborators in the United States, Italy and Spain. The prospective study material was composed of cDNA or gDNA derived from T cells, B-cell-depleted T cells, or PBMCs. The dataset comprised deeply sampled blood TCRbeta repertoires from subjects exposed to, actively infected with, or recovered from COVID-19. The repertoires were released in a freely available public database meant as a resource for research on the immune response to SARS-CoV-2. Samples came from the ongoing ImmuneRACE study (first 160 participants) plus 1,254 subjects from 6 global collaborators. Nearly every sample came with metadata listing a de-identified subject ID, COVID-19 status, age in years and sex. Where HLA class I and class II types were available, the types were taken from metadata supplied by the sample provider, not from assay-based typing. Summary of the overall study and its limitations: The quantity of clinical and demographic metadata differed by source and by participant and was supplied without curation.

To note about this clone: There is no known antigen for this receptor. Base quality data are lacking; no much larger clone is found one base away.

As encoded in the germline V gene, CDR1 is SGHTS while CDR2 is YDEGEE. V is cut by 0 bases and J by 1 base, and the space between the germline ends is 12 bases. There are 16 amino acids in the CDR3, from cysteine to phenylalanine inclusive. The only DNA kept is the CDR3, 48 bases in frame from the first base. TCRbeta CDR3 regions were amplified from genomic DNA using the immunoSEQ Assay, a bias-controlled multiplex PCR. In the original analysis: Within the assay, amplification of reference gene primers was used to estimate how many nucleated cells each sample contained. To quantify the absolute abundance of each unique TCRbeta CDR3 rearrangement, sequence reads were collapsed and filtered. Productive Simpson clonality was computed per sample as the square root of Simpson's diversity index over productive rearrangements. Held by TCRdb, this immuneACCESS table contains in-frame sequences only and omits some clones. Under half of the omission traces to an unresolved V gene where checked; the cause of the rest is unknown. V and J calls and clone size are given by that table; D and trimming were obtained from the DNA. Counted in this sample were around 46,000 clones; over 75% of them appeared once. Of the sample, about a third falls within the top ten clones.

One collaborating source in Seattle enrolled patients while the patients were actively infected and followed the patients over time throughout the course of disease. Whole blood was collected in K2EDTA tubes by collaborating institutions according to the institutions' own protocols. Collaborator samples were shipped for TCRbeta analysis as frozen whole blood, isolated PBMCs, or DNA extracted from either sample type. Sequenced: peripheral blood. The chain links TRBV5-8 with TRBJ2-3, with no confident D gene call. This clonotype originated in a woman of 80 years or more with COVID-19, enrolled during active disease. Here the CDR3 is given as CASSLVKTVGTDTQYF. The nucleotide sequence reads TGTGCCAGCAGCTTGGTTAAAACAGTGGGCACAGATACGCAGTATTTT.